Following are 2 T cell receptor beta chains from one sample sequenced in a study of T-cell reconstitution after alpha-beta-depleted transplantation in children. Library preparation (for TCRbeta) was performed with unique molecular identifiers. One entry per CDR3 protein results from TCRdb running MiXCR on the PCR reads. The sample lists around 450,000 distinct CDR3 sequences; 15% to 20% were seen once. The sequenced sample was PBMCs, mostly from graft donor cells, obtained 360 days after TCRalphabeta/CD19-depleted stem cell transplant. Source of these receptors: a boy under two years old who had a stem cell transplant for Wiskott-Aldrich syndrome, so the T cells may come from the graft donor.

This clonotype has more than one count but fewer than ten. This sequence joins TRBV30 and TRBJ1-1; the match to TRBD1 covers 9 bases. The CDR3 consists of 13 residues. CDR1 and CDR2 (germline): GTSNPN, SVGIG (reference sequence). The V and J ends lost 7 bases and 3 bases, in that order; junction bases with no gene match: 6. CDR3 region: CAFRDRADTEAFF. For the CDR3, the DNA is TGTGCCTTTAGGGACAGGGCGGACACTGAAGCTTTCTTT.

The chain couples TRBV6-5 to TRBJ1-1; D may be TRBD1 (5 bases). CDR1 and CDR2 from the germline V gene are MNHEY and SVGAGI. V was cut by 2 bases and J by 6 bases, with 10 bases left in between. The CDR3 runs to 13 residues. CDR3 DNA: TGTGCCAGCAGTTACGTGGGGGGAGCTGAAGCTTTCTTT. Its translation is CASSYVGGAEAFF.